A few counts support the clone carrying this T cell receptor beta chain. Its antigen is unknown. This record comes from a study of response to subunit inactivated influenza vaccine. Study findings and constraints: Every seasonal influenza vaccination brings in few new T cells, the authors suggested.

TCRdb reprocessed the RT-PCR reads via MiXCR and lists one record per CDR3 protein. Among about 780,000 distinct CDR3 sequences, under 20% were seen once, and the ten largest hold roughly 11%. Per the germline V gene, CDR1 is LGHNA and CDR2 is YNFKEQ. CDR3 length: 14 amino acids. V was trimmed by 1 base and J by 5 bases, leaving 11 bases between them. The TCR originated in a man aged 45-60 years who received an inactivated influenza vaccine. The V call is TRBV4-2, the J call TRBJ2-5; D ambiguous. Here the sequenced sample was PBMCs from blood, taken roughly 5 days after vaccination. The CDR3: CASSQGSFSETQYF. CDR3 nucleotides: TGTGCCAGCAGCCAAGGATCGTTCTCGGAGACCCAGTACTTC.